Shown below are 10 T cell receptor beta chains from a single sample sequenced in a study of blood T cells in healthy people across ages. A second PCR of about 6 to 12 cycles used a sample-barcoded 5' primer and a J-beta primer mix. TCRdb fed the 5' RACE reads into MiXCR, producing one record per CDR3 protein. The sample has some 880,000 distinct CDR3 sequences; around 34% are singletons. What was sequenced was blood. The origin of the receptors is a man between 18 and 29 years old in good health.

The gene calls are TRBV4-3 and TRBJ2-5; the D gene is possibly TRBD2 (6 bases). The CDR3 has 15 residues. V lost 3 bases and J 4 bases, leaving 15 bases between the germline ends. Germline CDR1 LGHNA, CDR2 YSLEER. The CDR3 reads CASSQTGEAGETQYF. DNA of the CDR3: TGCGCCAGCAGCCAGACCGGGGAGGCGGGAGAGACCCAGTACTTC.

V and J are TRBV5-1 and TRBJ1-1; D ambiguous. Germline V gives CDR1 SGHRS, CDR2 YFSETQ. The V and J ends lost 7 bases and 11 bases respectively, with 15 bases between them. The CDR3 extends over 11 amino acids. The CDR3 reads CASRQGAWAFF. CDR3 coding DNA: TGCGCCAGCCGCCAAGGTGCGTGGGCTTTCTTT. The whole variable domain, remainder taken from reference TRBV5-1 and TRBJ1-1, is KAGVTQTPRYLIKTRGQQVTLSCSPISGHRSVSWYQQTPGQGLQFLFEYFSETQRNKGNFPGRFSGRQFSNSRSEMNVSTLELGDSALYLCASRQGAWAFFGQGTRLTVV.

This clonotype was observed a handful of times. This chain connects TRBV4-3 to TRBJ2-3, with D possibly matching TRBD2 (7 bases). Germline CDR1 reads LGHNA; CDR2 reads YSLEER. With 0 bases removed from V and 4 bases from J, the gap between germline ends came to 14 bases. The CDR3 length is 16 residues. The CDR3 DNA follows: TGCGCCAGCAGCCAAGATCCGGGGGGCCGCCCAGATACGCAGTATTTT. Amino acid sequence: CASSQDPGGRPDTQYF.

This clonotype came up a few times. The chain joins TRBV5-1 to TRBJ2-1; 10 nucleotides line up with TRBD2. The J call is doubtful: the DNA matches TRBJ2-7 better. Germline loops: CDR1 SGHRS, CDR2 YFSETQ. The CDR3 sequence is 15 residues long. CDR3 region: CASSLPSGGYNEQYF. The CDR3 DNA sequence: TGCGCCAGCAGCTTGCCTAGCGGGGGCTACAATGAGCAGTACTTC.

This clonotype was seen at least ten times. The J gene is TRBJ1-2, the V gene TRBV4-3, with unresolved D. The CDR3 is made up of 16 amino acids. Germline V gene data show CDR1 as LGHNA and CDR2 as YSLEER. Trimming shortened V by 0 bases and J by 8 bases, and 19 bases separated the two germline ends. The CDR3 DNA reads TGCGCCAGCAGCCAAGATCATTCGTCCGGTCAGTGGGGCTACACCTTC. It translates to CASSQDHSSGQWGYTF.

The chain links TRBV5-1 to TRBJ1-1; D gene ambiguous. Germline CDR1 is SGHRS and CDR2 is YFSETQ. The germline V and J ends were trimmed by 2 bases and 0 bases, with 8 bases remaining between them. This CDR3 comprises 14 residues. DNA for the CDR3: TGCGCCAGCAGCTTAACAGATCTGAACACTGAAGCTTTCTTT. This gives the protein CASSLTDLNTEAFF. Full variable domain (missing parts from reference TRBV5-1 and TRBJ1-1): KAGVTQTPRYLIKTRGQQVTLSCSPISGHRSVSWYQQTPGQGLQFLFEYFSETQRNKGNFPGRFSGRQFSNSRSEMNVSTLELGDSALYLCASSLTDLNTEAFFGQGTRLTVV.

CDR3 bases: TGTGCCAGCAGTGGAGGCGGGGCCGGGGAGCTGTTTTTT. Translation: CASSGGGAGELFF. The chain couples TRBV2 to TRBJ2-2; weak D call: TRBD2 (6 bases). Germline V gene data show CDR1 as SNHLY and CDR2 as FYNNEI. The CDR3 consists of 13 residues. V was pared by 4 bases and J by 6 bases, with 9 bases between.

This clonotype was observed many times. This rearrangement joins TRBV20-1 to TRBJ2-5; 7 bases fit TRBD1. Germline V gene data show CDR1 as DFQATT and CDR2 as SNEGSKA (reference sequence). This CDR3 has 14 residues. V lost 6 bases to trimming and J lost 3 bases; unmatched junction nucleotides: 10. The CDR3 sequence is CSAHRQGREETQYF. The CDR3 nucleotides are TGCAGTGCCCACCGACAGGGCCGGGAAGAGACCCAGTACTTC.

V is TRBV20-1 and J is TRBJ2-5; the match to TRBD1 covers 8 bases. Trimming at V came to 2 bases and at J to 11 bases, leaving 16 bases not matched to a gene. The CDR3 consists of 15 residues. Germline V gene sequence: CDR1 DFQATT, CDR2 SNEGSKA (reference sequence). The CDR3 spells CSARTPTGVVGEQYF. The CDR3 DNA reads TGCAGTGCTAGAACCCCGACAGGGGTGGTTGGTGAGCAGTACTTC.

This chain connects TRBV6-5 to TRBJ2-7, with no clear D. CDR3 length: 15 residues. From germline, CDR1 is MNHEY and CDR2 SVGAGI. V lost 6 bases and J lost 3, with 18 bases in between. The CDR3 spells CASRPRPLPRYEQYF. The CDR3 coding sequence is TGTGCCAGCAGGCCTCGTCCCTTGCCGCGCTACGAGCAGTACTTC.